The 7 T cell receptor beta chains presented below share a single source sample, sequenced in a study of regulatory T cells in long-lasting Graves disease. Time point: newly diagnosed GD, antithyroid drugs for less than 3 months. PBMCs provided the RNA from which the TCR library was made. Building of the TCR beta libraries involved iRepertoire HTBI primers and Arm-PCR of CDR3 regions. TCRdb processed the multiplex PCR reads anew with MiXCR; each CDR3 protein has one entry. The data show 400,000 to 500,000 distinct CDR3 sequences, approximately 16% seen once. The data were also submitted as part of a second study, on T cells in Graves' hyperthyroidism and ophthalmopathy.

Sequences were derived from peripheral blood mononuclear cells (PBMCs), sampled at new diagnosis, from a patient treated with antithyroid drugs. The receptors stem from a woman between 18 and 29 years old with Graves disease.

A note on this clonotype: A much larger clone sits a single nucleotide away, making a read error possible. CDR3 residues: CASSLLLAGGYGQYF. The CDR3 DNA follows: TGTGCCAGCAGTTTGCTACTAGCGGGTGGGTATGGGCAGTACTTC. The chain recombines TRBV28 with TRBJ2-7; 9 bases map to TRBD2. CDR3 length equals 15 residues. The germline V gene has CDR1 MDHEN and CDR2 SYDVKM. With 3 bases clipped from V and 9 bases from J, the junction kept 12 bases outside the gene matches.

In the case of this clonotype: A read error may produce the germline difference seen at one junction end. The chain joins TRBV12-3 or TRBV12-4 to TRBJ2-7; D is ambiguous. This CDR3 region has 12 residues. CDR3 nucleotide sequence: TGTACCAGCAGTCTCACAGTCTACGAGCAGTACTTC. This translates into CTSSLTVYEQYF.

At least ten counts were recorded for this clonotype. The V and J genes are TRBV18 and TRBJ2-1; 8 bases are shared with TRBD2. Losses at the gene ends were 5 bases for V and 2 bases for J; bases not matched to a gene: 8. This CDR3 has 16 residues. Germline CDR1 and CDR2: KGHSH and LQKENI. The CDR3 loop reads CASSSLSGTAYNEQFF. In DNA, the CDR3 is TGTGCCAGCTCATCCCTTAGCGGGACGGCCTACAATGAGCAGTTCTTC.

This clonotype showed up many times. Mismatch with germline at one junction end may stem from a read error. The chain couples TRBV7-6 to TRBJ2-5, with TRBD2 matching 10 bases. Germline V CDR1 and CDR2: SGHVS, FNYEAQ. CDR3 length: 16 residues. CDR3 DNA sequence: TGTGCCAGCAGCTTTACTAGCGGGACTACTCAAGAGACCCAGTACTTT. It codes for CASSFTSGTTQETQYF.

This clonotype was seen a handful of times. The gene calls are TRBV29-1 and TRBJ2-5, with TRBD2 matching over 7 bases. The CDR3 runs to 14 residues. Trimming cost V 6 bases and J 2 bases; bases outside gene matches: 9. CDR1 is SQVTM, CDR2 ANQGSEA, per germline. The CDR3 loop is CSVVLAHYQETQYF. The CDR3 DNA follows: TGCAGCGTAGTACTAGCGCATTATCAAGAGACCCAGTACTTC. Using reference TRBV29-1 and TRBJ2-5 for the parts outside the CDR3, the full variable domain is SAVISQKPSRDICQRGTSLTIQCQVDSQVTMMFWYRQQPGQSLTLIATANQGSEATYESGFVIDKFPISRPNLTFSTLTVSNMSPEDSSIYLCSVVLAHYQETQYFGPGTRLLVL.

This clonotype was counted only a few times. The V call is TRBV28, the J call TRBJ1-3; no reliable D call. Germline assignment: CDR1 MDHEN and CDR2 SYDVKM. V lost 7 bases to trimming and J lost 0 bases, with 10 bases between them. This CDR3 region has 14 residues. DNA of the CDR3: TGTGCCAGCACTGAACTTAACTCTGGAAACACCATATATTTT. It codes for CASTELNSGNTIYF.

Many counts were recorded for this clonotype. The chain has TRBV3-1 and TRBJ1-4; D not certain. The ends were cut back, 3 bases at V and 0 bases at J, with 5 bases in the middle. The CDR3 has 14 amino acids. Germline V gene data show CDR1 as LGHDT and CDR2 as YNNKEL (reference sequence). This chain's CDR3 is CASSQRTTNEKLFF. DNA for the CDR3: TGTGCCAGCAGCCAGCGGACAACTAATGAAAAACTGTTTTTT.